This T cell receptor beta chain was documented in a study of CD8 T cells in ankylosing spondylitis. Study-level points and caveats: A TCR beta motif of about eight highly homologous variants seemed to mark ankylosing spondylitis blood.

This clonotype was seen many times. Its specificity is not known. TCRdb passed the 5' RACE reads through MiXCR, listing each CDR3 protein once. The sample contains about 96,000 distinct CDR3 sequences, about 8.1% of which appear only once. The trim removed 7 bases at V and 2 bases at J, leaving 7 bases unmatched. Germline V gene data show CDR1 as DFQATT and CDR2 as SNEGSKA (reference sequence). This CDR3 spans 13 amino acids. This TCR was recovered from a male donor with ankylosing spondylitis or in good health (not recorded which). The sequencing sample was made of blood, either unsorted or a sorted T cell fraction (not recorded which). The V and J genes are TRBV20-1 and TRBJ1-1; 7 nucleotides line up with TRBD1. This CDR3 is CSVPDRANTEAFF. The CDR3 coding sequence is TGCAGTGTTCCCGACAGGGCCAACACTGAAGCTTTCTTT.